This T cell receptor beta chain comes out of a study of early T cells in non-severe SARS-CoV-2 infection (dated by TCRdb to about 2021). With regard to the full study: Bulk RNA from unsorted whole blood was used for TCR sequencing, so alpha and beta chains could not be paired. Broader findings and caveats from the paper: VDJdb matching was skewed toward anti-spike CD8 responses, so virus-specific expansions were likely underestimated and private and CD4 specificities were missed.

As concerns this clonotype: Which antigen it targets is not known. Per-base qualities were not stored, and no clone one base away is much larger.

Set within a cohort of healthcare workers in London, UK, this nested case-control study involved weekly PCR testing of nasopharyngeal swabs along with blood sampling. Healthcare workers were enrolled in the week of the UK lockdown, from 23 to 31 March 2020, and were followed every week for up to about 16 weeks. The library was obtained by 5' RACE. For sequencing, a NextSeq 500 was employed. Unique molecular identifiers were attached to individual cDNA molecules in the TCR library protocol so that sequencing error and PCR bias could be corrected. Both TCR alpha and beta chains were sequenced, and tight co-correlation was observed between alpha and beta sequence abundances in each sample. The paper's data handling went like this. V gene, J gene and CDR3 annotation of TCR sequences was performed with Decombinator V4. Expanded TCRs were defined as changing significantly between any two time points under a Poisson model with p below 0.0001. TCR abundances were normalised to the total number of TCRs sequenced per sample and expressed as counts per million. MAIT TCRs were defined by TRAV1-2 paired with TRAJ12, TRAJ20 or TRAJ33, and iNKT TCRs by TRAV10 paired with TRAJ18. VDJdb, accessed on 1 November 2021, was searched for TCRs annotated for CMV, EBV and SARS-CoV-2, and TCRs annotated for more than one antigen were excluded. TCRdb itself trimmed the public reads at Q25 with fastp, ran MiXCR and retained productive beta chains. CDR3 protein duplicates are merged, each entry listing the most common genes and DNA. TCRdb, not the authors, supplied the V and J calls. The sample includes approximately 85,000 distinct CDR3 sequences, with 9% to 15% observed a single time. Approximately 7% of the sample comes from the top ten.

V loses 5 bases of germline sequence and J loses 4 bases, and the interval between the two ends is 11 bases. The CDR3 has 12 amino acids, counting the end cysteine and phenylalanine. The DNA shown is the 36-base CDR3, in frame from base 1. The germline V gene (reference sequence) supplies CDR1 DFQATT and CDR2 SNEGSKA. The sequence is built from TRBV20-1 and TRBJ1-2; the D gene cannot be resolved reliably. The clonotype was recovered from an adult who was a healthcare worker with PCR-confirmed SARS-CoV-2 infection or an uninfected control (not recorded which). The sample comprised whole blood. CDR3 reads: CSAPPNGYGYTF. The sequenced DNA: TGCAGTGCTCCCCCCAATGGCTATGGCTACACCTTC.